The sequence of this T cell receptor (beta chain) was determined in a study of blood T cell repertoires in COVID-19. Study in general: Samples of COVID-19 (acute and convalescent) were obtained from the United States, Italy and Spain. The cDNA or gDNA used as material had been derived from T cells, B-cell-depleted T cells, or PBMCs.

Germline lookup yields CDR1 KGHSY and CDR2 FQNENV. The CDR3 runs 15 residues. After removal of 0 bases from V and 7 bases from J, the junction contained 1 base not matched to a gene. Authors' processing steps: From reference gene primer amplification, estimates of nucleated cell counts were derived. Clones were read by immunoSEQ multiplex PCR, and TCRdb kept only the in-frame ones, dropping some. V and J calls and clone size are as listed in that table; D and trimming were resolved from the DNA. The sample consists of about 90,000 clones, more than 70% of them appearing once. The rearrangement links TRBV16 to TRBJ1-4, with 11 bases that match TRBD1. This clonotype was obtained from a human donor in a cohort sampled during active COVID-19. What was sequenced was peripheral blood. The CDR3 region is CASSQSGTGGEKLFF. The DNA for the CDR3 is TGTGCCAGCAGCCAATCCGGGACAGGGGGTGAAAAACTGTTTTTT.